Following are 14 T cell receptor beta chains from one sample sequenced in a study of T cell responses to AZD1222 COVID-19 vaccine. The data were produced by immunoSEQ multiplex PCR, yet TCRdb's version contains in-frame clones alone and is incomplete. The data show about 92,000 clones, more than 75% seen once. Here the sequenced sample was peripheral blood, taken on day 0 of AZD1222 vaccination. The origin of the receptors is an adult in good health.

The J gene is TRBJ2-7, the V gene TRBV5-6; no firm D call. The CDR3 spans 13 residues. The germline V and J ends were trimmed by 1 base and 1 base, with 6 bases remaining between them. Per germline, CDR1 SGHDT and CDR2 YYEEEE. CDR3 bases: TGTGCCAGCAGCTTGTACGGGTCCTACGAGCAGTACTTC. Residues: CASSLYGSYEQYF.

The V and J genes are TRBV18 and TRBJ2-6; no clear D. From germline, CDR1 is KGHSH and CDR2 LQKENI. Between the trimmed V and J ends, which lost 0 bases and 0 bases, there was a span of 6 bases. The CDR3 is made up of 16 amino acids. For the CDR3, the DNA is TGTGCCAGCTCACCACCCTCCACCTCTGGGGCCAACGTCCTGACTTTC. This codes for CASSPPSTSGANVLTF.

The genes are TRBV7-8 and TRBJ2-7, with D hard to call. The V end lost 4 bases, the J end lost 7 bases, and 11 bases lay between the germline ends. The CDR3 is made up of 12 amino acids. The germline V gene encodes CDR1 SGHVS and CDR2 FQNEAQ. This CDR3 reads CASSSRLGEQYF. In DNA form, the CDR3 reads TGTGCCAGCAGCTCTCGATTGGGGGAGCAGTACTTC.

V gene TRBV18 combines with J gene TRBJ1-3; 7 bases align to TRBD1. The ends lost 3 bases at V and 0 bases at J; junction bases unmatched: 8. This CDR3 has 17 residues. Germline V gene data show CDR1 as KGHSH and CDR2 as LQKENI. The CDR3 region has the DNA TGTGCCAGCTCACCTATCGCGGGACAGAACTCTGGAAACACCATATATTTT. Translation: CASSPIAGQNSGNTIYF. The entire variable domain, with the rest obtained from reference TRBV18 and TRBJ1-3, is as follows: NAGVMQNPRHLVRRRGQEARLRCSPMKGHSHVYWYRQLPEEGLKFMVYLQKENIIDESGMPKERFSAEFPKEGPSILRIQQVVRGDSAAYFCASSPIAGQNSGNTIYFGEGSWLTVV.

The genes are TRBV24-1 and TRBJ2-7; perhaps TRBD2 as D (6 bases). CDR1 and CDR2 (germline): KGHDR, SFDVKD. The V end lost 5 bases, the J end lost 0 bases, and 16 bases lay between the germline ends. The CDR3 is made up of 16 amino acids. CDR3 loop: CATSAGGTTFSYEQYF. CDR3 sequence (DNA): TGTGCCACCAGTGCAGGAGGGACGACTTTCTCCTACGAGCAGTACTTC.

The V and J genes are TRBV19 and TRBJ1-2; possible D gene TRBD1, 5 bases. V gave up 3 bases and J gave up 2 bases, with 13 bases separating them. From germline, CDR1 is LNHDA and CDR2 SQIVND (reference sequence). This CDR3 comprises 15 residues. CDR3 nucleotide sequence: TGTGCCAGTAGTATTGGAACAGGATACAACTATGGCTACACCTTC. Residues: CASSIGTGYNYGYTF. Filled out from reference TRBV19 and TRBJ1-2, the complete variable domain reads DGGITQSPKYLFRKEGQNVTLSCEQNLNHDAMYWYRQDPGQGLRLIYYSQIVNDFQKGDIAEGYSVSREKKESFPLTVTSAQKNPTAFYLCASSIGTGYNYGYTFGSGTRLTVV.

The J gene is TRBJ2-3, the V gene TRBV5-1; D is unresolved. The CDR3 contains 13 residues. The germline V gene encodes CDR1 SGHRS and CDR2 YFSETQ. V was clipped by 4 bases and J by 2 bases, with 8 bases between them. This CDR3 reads CASSRYSTDTQYF. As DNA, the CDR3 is TGCGCCAGCAGCCGATATTCCACAGATACGCAGTATTTT. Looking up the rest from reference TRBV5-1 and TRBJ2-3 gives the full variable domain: KAGVTQTPRYLIKTRGQQVTLSCSPISGHRSVSWYQQTPGQGLQFLFEYFSETQRNKGNFPGRFSGRQFSNSRSEMNVSTLELGDSALYLCASSRYSTDTQYFGPGTRLTVL.

The CDR3 is CASSVGTGIQETQYF. The CDR3 bases are TGTGCCAGCAGCGTTGGGACAGGGATACAAGAGACCCAGTACTTC. The chain employs TRBV5-4 and TRBJ2-5; 9 bases agree with TRBD1. V was clipped by 4 bases and J by 2 bases; unmatched bases: 6. This CDR3 has 15 amino acids. In germline, CDR1 is SGHNT, CDR2 YYREEE (reference sequence).

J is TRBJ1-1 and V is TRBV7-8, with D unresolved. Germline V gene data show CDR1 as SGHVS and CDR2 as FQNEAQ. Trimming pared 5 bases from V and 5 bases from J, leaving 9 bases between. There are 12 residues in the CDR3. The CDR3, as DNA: TGTGCCAGCAGCCTGCAACGAACTGAAGCTTTCTTT. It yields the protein CASSLQRTEAFF.

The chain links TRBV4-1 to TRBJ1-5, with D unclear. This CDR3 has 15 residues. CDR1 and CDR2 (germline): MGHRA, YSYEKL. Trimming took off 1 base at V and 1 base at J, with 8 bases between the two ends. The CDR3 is CASSQGAASNQPQHF. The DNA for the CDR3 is TGCGCCAGCAGCCAAGGGGCAGCCAGCAATCAGCCCCAGCATTTT.

Here the CDR3 DNA reads TGCGCCAGCAGCTCAGACCCGAATTCACCCCTCCACTTT. It encodes CASSSDPNSPLHF. This chain joins TRBV5-1 and TRBJ1-6; D unresolved. The CDR3 length is 13 residues. Germline V lookup: CDR1 SGHRS, CDR2 YFSETQ. V lost 3 bases and J 7 bases, leaving 8 bases between the germline ends.

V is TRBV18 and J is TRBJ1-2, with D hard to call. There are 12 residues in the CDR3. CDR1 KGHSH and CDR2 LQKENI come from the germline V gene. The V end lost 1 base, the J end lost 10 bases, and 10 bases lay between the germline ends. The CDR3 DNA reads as TGTGCCAGCTCACCACGTGCCGACGACTACACCTTC. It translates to CASSPRADDYTF.

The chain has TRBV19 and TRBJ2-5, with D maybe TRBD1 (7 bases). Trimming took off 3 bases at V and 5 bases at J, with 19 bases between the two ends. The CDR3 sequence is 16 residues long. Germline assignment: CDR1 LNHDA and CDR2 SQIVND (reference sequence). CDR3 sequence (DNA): TGTGCCAGTAGTATCGGCCCAGGGGGGCTCGGGGAGACCCAGTACTTC. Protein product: CASSIGPGGLGETQYF.

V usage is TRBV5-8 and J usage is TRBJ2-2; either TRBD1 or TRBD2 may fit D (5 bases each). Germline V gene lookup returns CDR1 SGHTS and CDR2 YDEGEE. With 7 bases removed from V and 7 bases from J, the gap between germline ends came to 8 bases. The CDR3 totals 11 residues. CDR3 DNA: TGTGCCAGCGAGGGGTTCGGGGAGCTGTTTTTT. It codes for CASEGFGELFF.